The rows below give T cell receptor beta chains drawn from one sample of a study of blood T cells in healthy people across ages. TCRdb called the 5' RACE reads again in MiXCR, with one record for every CDR3 protein. The sample yields over 600,000 distinct CDR3 sequences, around 38% seen once. Sequences were obtained from blood. These receptors were obtained from a man at least 80 years old in good health. CDR3s include the opening cysteine and the closing phenylalanine or tryptophan. The D gene is left open where the match is weak. Not every row has a clone size; where given, it reads once, few, many or a size class.

v_gene	d_gene	j_gene	abundance	CDR3aa	CDR3nt
TRBV12-3/TRBV12-4	TRBD2	TRBJ2-7	few	CASSVLGGPREQYF	TGTGCCAGCAGTGTCTTGGGAGGGCCTCGGGAGCAGTACTTC
TRBV18	.	TRBJ2-4	.	CASSPAQNKNIQYF	TGTGCCAGCTCACCAGCACAGAACAAAAACATTCAGTACTTC
TRBV6-5	TRBD2	TRBJ2-1	.	CASRPLTSGSNEQFF	TGTGCCAGCCGTCCCCTGACTAGCGGGAGCAATGAGCAGTTCTTC
TRBV7-2	TRBD2	TRBJ2-3	few	CASSLAGTSDTSTDTQYF	TGTGCCAGCAGCTTAGCGGGGACTAGCGACACTAGCACAGATACGCAGTATTTT
TRBV10-3	.	TRBJ1-4	.	CATLGNEKLFF	TGTGCCACCCTGGGGAATGAAAAACTGTTTTTT
TRBV5-1	.	TRBJ2-7	few	CASTRDASSYNEQYF	TGCGCCAGCACTCGGGACGCCAGCTCCTACAATGAGCAGTACTTC
TRBV13	TRBD1	TRBJ1-5	.	CASSITGGRGQPQHF	TGTGCCAGCAGCATAACAGGGGGCCGGGGACAGCCCCAGCATTTT
TRBV20-1	.	TRBJ1-2	few	CSATGGGRGNYGYTF	TGCAGTGCTACTGGGGGAGGACGGGGTAACTATGGCTACACCTTC
TRBV12-3/TRBV12-4	.	TRBJ1-5	.	CASSWSGSNQPQHF	TGTGCCAGCAGTTGGTCGGGCAGCAATCAGCCCCAGCATTTT
TRBV20-1	TRBD1	TRBJ2-6	many	CSARTGESGGNVLTF	TGCAGTGCTAGGACAGGGGAATCGGGCGGCAACGTCCTGACTTTC
TRBV3-1	.	TRBJ2-7	.	CASSQSGVLGYEQYF	TGTGCCAGCAGCCAATCGGGCGTCTTGGGATACGAGCAGTACTTC
TRBV21-1	.	TRBJ2-7	.	CASSKSDRGTSYEQYF	TGTGCCAGCAGCAAAAGCGACAGGGGGACGTCCTACGAGCAGTACTTC
TRBV4-1	.	TRBJ2-7	few	CASSPSGGDRSHEQYF	TGCGCCAGCAGCCCCTCGGGGGGGGACAGATCCCACGAGCAGTACTTC
TRBV27	.	TRBJ2-1	.	CASSGETELPNEQFF	TGTGCCAGCAGTGGGGAGACAGAACTCCCCAATGAGCAGTTCTTC
TRBV7-2	.	TRBJ2-3	.	CASSLDSTGRTDTQYF	TGTGCCAGCAGCTTAGACTCGACGGGACGCACAGATACGCAGTATTTT
TRBV11-1	TRBD1	TRBJ1-1	.	CASSADRGSEAFF	TGTGCCAGCAGCGCGGACAGGGGATCTGAAGCTTTCTTT
TRBV6-5	.	TRBJ2-1	.	CASSYATVLSSYEQFF	TGTGCCAGCAGTTACGCGACAGTCTTAAGCTCCTACGAGCAGTTCTTC
TRBV7-2	TRBD1	TRBJ1-5	few	CASSLVRGSNQPQHF	TGTGCCAGCAGCTTAGTCAGGGGGTCGAATCAGCCCCAGCATTTT
TRBV7-2	.	TRBJ2-1	.	CASSLGPSTHNEQFF	TGTGCCAGCAGCTTAGGCCCGAGTACCCACAATGAGCAGTTCTTC
TRBV12-3/TRBV12-4	.	TRBJ2-6	.	CASMGFGRGAGGANVLTF	TGTGCCAGCATGGGGTTCGGCAGGGGCGCGGGAGGGGCCAACGTCCTGACTTTC
TRBV3-1	.	TRBJ2-3	.	CASTRGRTDTQYF	TGTGCCAGCACCCGGGGGCGAACAGATACGCAGTATTTT
TRBV7-2	TRBD2	TRBJ2-7	once	CASSFRTSGGVYEQYF	TGTGCCAGCAGCTTCCGGACTAGCGGGGGAGTCTACGAGCAGTACTTC
TRBV7-2	.	TRBJ2-1	few	CASSLRRAPTYNEQFF	TGTGCCAGCAGCTTAAGAAGGGCCCCCACCTACAATGAGCAGTTCTTC
TRBV20-1	.	TRBJ2-5	.	CSAEHQETQYF	TGCAGTGCTGAGCACCAAGAGACCCAGTACTTC
TRBV6-5	TRBD1	TRBJ2-5	.	CASTDRGWSETQYF	TGTGCCAGCACTGACAGGGGATGGTCAGAGACCCAGTACTTC
TRBV6-5	.	TRBJ1-1	.	CASKSGTLRMNTEAFF	TGTGCCAGCAAATCCGGGACACTAAGGATGAACACTGAAGCTTTCTTT
TRBV6-2/TRBV6-3	.	TRBJ2-1	.	CASSLLRGPGASYNEQFF	TGTGCCAGCAGTCTCCTCCGGGGACCAGGGGCCTCCTACAATGAGCAGTTCTTC
TRBV5-5	.	TRBJ1-5	few	CASSFGVGSNQPQHF	TGTGCCAGCAGCTTCGGGGTTGGAAGCAATCAGCCCCAGCATTTT
TRBV20-1	.	TRBJ1-5	.	CSARAGMRPQHF	TGCAGTGCTAGAGCCGGGATGAGGCCCCAGCATTTT
TRBV30	TRBD1	TRBJ2-3	.	CAERTGATDTQYF	TGTGCCGAAAGGACAGGGGCAACAGATACGCAGTATTTT
TRBV12-3/TRBV12-4	TRBD1	TRBJ2-1	.	CASKTGTANGQFF	TGTGCCAGCAAGACTGGGACAGCCAATGGGCAGTTCTTC
TRBV10-1	.	TRBJ2-5	.	CASSEGREDTRGRTQYF	TGCGCCAGCAGTGAGGGCAGGGAGGATACGAGAGGGAGGACCCAGTACTTC
TRBV20-1	.	TRBJ2-1	.	CSASRRGERFF	TGCAGTGCTAGTCGTCGCGGTGAGCGGTTCTTC
TRBV12-3/TRBV12-4	TRBD1	TRBJ2-7	few	CASSSTYRGSYEQYF	TGTGCCAGCAGTTCTACGTACAGGGGCTCCTACGAGCAGTACTTC
TRBV18	.	TRBJ2-3	once	CASSPPEGFYTQYF	TGTGCCAGCTCACCACCTGAGGGGTTTTATACGCAGTATTTT
TRBV7-2	.	TRBJ1-6	few	CASSLAWTNNSPLHF	TGTGCCAGCAGCTTAGCCTGGACCAATAATTCACCCCTCCACTTT
TRBV7-9	.	TRBJ2-5	.	CASIRGAGETQYF	TGTGCCAGCATACGGGGGGCAGGCGAGACCCAGTACTTC
TRBV7-9	TRBD1	TRBJ2-7	few	CASNLPMGTGGDEQYF	TGTGCCAGCAACCTCCCCATGGGGACAGGGGGCGACGAGCAGTACTTC
TRBV5-1	.	TRBJ2-3	few	CASSQGHGDTQYF	TGCGCCAGCAGCCAGGGGCATGGAGATACGCAGTATTTT
TRBV28	.	TRBJ1-5	few	CASNESNQPQHF	TGTGCCAGCAATGAGAGCAATCAGCCCCAGCATTTT
TRBV4-3	.	TRBJ2-1	.	CASSQDPSTEQFF	TGCGCCAGCAGCCAAGATCCAAGTACTGAGCAGTTCTTC
TRBV12-5	.	TRBJ2-1	few	CASGAGALNNEQFF	TGTGCTAGTGGTGCGGGGGCGTTGAACAATGAGCAGTTCTTC
TRBV28	.	TRBJ2-7	.	CASRQKGQSKQYF	TGTGCCAGCAGACAAAAAGGACAGTCTAAGCAGTACTTC
TRBV11-2	TRBD2	TRBJ2-5	.	CASSSPLLAGGHNQETQYF	TGTGCCAGCAGCTCCCCGTTACTAGCGGGGGGGCACAACCAAGAGACCCAGTACTTC
TRBV9	TRBD1	TRBJ2-2	.	CASSVGGTGAGELFF	TGTGCCAGCAGCGTAGGAGGGACAGGGGCCGGGGAGCTGTTTTTT